This T cell receptor (beta chain) was recovered during a study of beta chain features in type 1 diabetes. Findings of the study overall: There was no resolution here of whether HLA type influences TCRB rearrangement. Shorter templates might be favored by PCR, and equally so in patients and in controls. All four CD4+ subsets of Type 1 diabetes patients contained TCRB CDR3s that were moderately but significantly shorter.

Trimming pared 1 base from V and 4 bases from J, leaving 7 bases between. The germline V gene has CDR1 SEHNR and CDR2 FQNEAQ (reference sequence). This CDR3 region has 13 residues. One heparinised draw, averaging roughly 0.12 L, was taken per donor. CD4+ cells of the naive, central memory, regulatory and stem cell-like memory types were sorted via CD45RO/CCR7/CD25/CD127/CD95/CD27. The whole isolated RNA underwent reverse transcription, so sequencing captured expressed TCRB transcripts. Clones were sequenced by immunoSEQ multiplex PCR, and TCRdb holds only the in-frame ones, with some missing. The sample holds around 300,000 clones; approximately 15% are singletons and the top ten take roughly 0.015%. In its sample, this clone was seen a few times. Its antigen is undetermined.

The sample taken for sequencing was naive CD4+ T cells from blood. The clonotype originates from a man younger than 35 with type 1 diabetes. The chain links TRBV7-9 to TRBJ1-2; the D gene is possibly TRBD1 (6 bases). The CDR3 sequence: CASSLVQGYGYTF. The CDR3 coding sequence is TGTGCCAGCAGCTTAGTACAGGGCTATGGCTACACCTTC.